The present entry profiles one T cell receptor (beta chain) with its context. What it binds is unknown. The entry originates in a study of cytomegalovirus exposure and HLA in healthy donors. TCRdb's table, derived via immunoSEQ multiplex PCR, lists solely in-frame clones and lacks some. Of fewer than 200,000 clones listed, roughly 91% were seen once; the top ten hold around a tenth. Notes on the study in general: Cytomegalovirus association was listed for about 150 TCR beta chains. The majority of TCR sequences were rare, yet some public TCRs appeared in many donors.

After removal of 6 bases from V and 5 bases from J, the junction contained 7 bases not matched to a gene. The CDR3 length is 15 residues. The germline V gene has CDR1 SNHLY and CDR2 FYNNEI. This clonotype originated in a woman aged 18-29 years in good health and CMV-seropositive. This chain uses TRBV2 with TRBJ2-3, with 11 bases matching TRBD2. Sequenced material: PBMCs. The CDR3 is CASRSTSGRGDTQYF. CDR3 in DNA: TGTGCCAGCAGATCTACTAGCGGGAGAGGAGATACGCAGTATTTT.